A single sample is the source of the 17 T cell receptor beta chains below, sequenced in a study of T cells after posttransplantation cyclophosphamide. Some clones are missing from TCRdb's copy, which holds only in-frame ones; the method was immunoSEQ multiplex PCR. Observed in the sample are 35,000 to 40,000 clones, none of them singletons. The sequenced sample consisted of PBMCs. The receptors here all came from a man aged 50-60 years in good health, CMV-negative, and a related stem cell transplant donor.

This clone has ten or more counts. V and J are TRBV5-4 and TRBJ1-2, with D unresolved. The CDR3 has 15 amino acids. Trimming took off 4 bases at V and 0 bases at J, with 13 bases between the two ends. Per germline, CDR1 SGHNT and CDR2 YYREEE (reference sequence). In nucleotides, the CDR3 is TGTGCCAGCAGCCCCCCGATCGGGGCTAACTATGGCTACACCTTC. It codes for CASSPPIGANYGYTF. The full variable domain, with the rest looked up from reference TRBV5-4 and TRBJ1-2, is ETGVTQSPTHLIKTRGQQVTLRCSSQSGHNTVSWYQQALGQGPQFIFQYYREEENGRGNFPPRFSGLQFPNYSSELNVNALELDDSALYLCASSPPIGANYGYTFGSGTRLTVV.

The table lists this clone with a few counts. The CDR3 spells CASSLSGGTKDNEQFF. CDR3 in DNA: TGTGCCAGCAGCCTAAGCGGTGGGACTAAAGACAATGAGCAGTTCTTC. The chain has TRBV4-2 and TRBJ2-1; 7 bases are shared with TRBD2. The germline V gene encodes CDR1 LGHNA and CDR2 YNFKEQ. The CDR3 spans 16 residues. V was clipped by 4 bases and J by 5 bases; unmatched bases: 11.

The chain recombines TRBV2 with TRBJ2-1; TRBD2 aligns across 13 bases. V shed 7 bases, J shed 2 bases, and the junction held 5 bases outside the gene matches. Looked up from germline, CDR1 is SNHLY and CDR2 is FYNNEI. The CDR3 covers 16 residues. The CDR3 sequence: CASKGTSGTPYNEQFF. In DNA, the CDR3 is TGTGCCAGCAAGGGGACTAGCGGGACCCCCTACAATGAGCAGTTCTTC.

This clone was counted ten times or more. The J gene is TRBJ1-4, the V gene TRBV5-8; no clear D. CDR1 is SGHTS, CDR2 YDEGEE, per germline. The CDR3 length is 13 residues. V shed 4 bases and J shed 7 bases, with 11 bases lying between them. CDR3 DNA: TGTGCCAGCAGCGTAAGAGTTGTTGAAAAACTGTTTTTT. Protein: CASSVRVVEKLFF.

This clone appeared many times. V usage is TRBV6-1 and J usage is TRBJ2-5, with D maybe TRBD2 (5 bases). Germline loops: CDR1 MNHNS, CDR2 SASEGT. The CDR3 runs to 15 residues. V was shortened by 6 bases and J by 4 bases, with 18 bases between the two germline ends. The CDR3 nucleotides read TGTGCCAGCAGCCTGACTAACCCCCGCATAGAGACCCAGTACTTC. Protein sequence: CASSLTNPRIETQYF.

V gene TRBV5-1 combines with J gene TRBJ2-5, with D possibly being TRBD2 (5 bases). TRBJ2-7 matches the DNA end more closely, so the J call is doubtful. The germline CDR1 and CDR2 sequences are SGHRS and YFSETQ. The CDR3 is 14 residues long. The CDR3 sequence is CASSLDPGSGEQYF. Written as DNA, the CDR3 is TGCGCCAGCAGCTTGGATCCGGGGTCCGGCGAGCAGTACTTC.

This clone showed up many times. The rearrangement joins TRBV2 to TRBJ1-2; 7 positions match TRBD1. The germline gives CDR1 SNHLY, CDR2 FYNNEI. V was clipped by 0 bases and J by 5 bases; unmatched bases: 6. This CDR3 comprises 15 residues. CDR3 DNA: TGTGCCAGCAGTGAAGCGCGGGACAGTCCTTATGGCTACACCTTC. Its protein is CASSEARDSPYGYTF.

The chain joins TRBV5-8 to TRBJ2-2; TRBD2 is a possible D gene (6 bases). Trimming cost V 4 bases and J 1 base, with 14 bases left between them. This CDR3 region has 16 residues. Germline lookup yields CDR1 SGHTS and CDR2 YDEGEE. CDR3 sequence: CASSPGRGLNTGELFF. The CDR3 DNA sequence: TGTGCCAGCAGCCCGGGGCGGGGCTTGAACACCGGGGAGCTGTTTTTT.

This clone was counted many times. This rearrangement joins TRBV7-3 to TRBJ2-2, with D perhaps matching TRBD1 (6 bases). V was pared by 5 bases and J by 7 bases, with 17 bases between. There are 15 residues in the CDR3. Germline CDR1 SGHTA, CDR2 FQGTGA. CDR3 loop: CASSPATGLIGELFF. CDR3 nucleotides: TGTGCCAGCAGCCCCGCGACAGGTCTGATCGGGGAGCTGTTTTTT.

This clone was counted only a few times. The rearrangement links TRBV2 to TRBJ2-5; 8 bases are shared with TRBD2. Germline V lookup: CDR1 SNHLY, CDR2 FYNNEI. This CDR3 region has 15 residues. Losses at the gene ends were 5 bases for V and 1 base for J; bases not matched to a gene: 6. CDR3 sequence reads: CASSRFLAGQETQYF. CDR3 DNA: TGTGCCAGCAGTAGGTTCCTAGCGGGCCAAGAGACCCAGTACTTC.

This clone was counted ten times or more. As DNA, the CDR3 is TGTGCCAGCAGTCGTCCCGGGACTAGTGGCTCCTACAATGAGCAGTTCTTC. Protein product: CASSRPGTSGSYNEQFF. This chain links TRBV9 with TRBJ2-1, with TRBD2 matching 8 bases. The CDR3 extends over 17 amino acids. V shed 5 bases, J shed 0 bases, and the junction held 10 bases outside the gene matches. CDR1 SGDLS and CDR2 YYNGEE come from the germline V gene.

This clone was seen repeatedly, ten times or more. The rearrangement links TRBV5-1 to TRBJ1-1, with D tentatively TRBD1 (6 bases). Looked up from germline, CDR1 is SGHRS and CDR2 is YFSETQ. V dropped 3 bases and J dropped 1 base, with 13 bases sitting between them. The CDR3 covers 15 residues. CDR3 nucleotide sequence: TGCGCCAGCAGCTGGACCGGACAGCCGAACACTGAAGCTTTCTTT. Translated, it gives CASSWTGQPNTEAFF. Complete variable domain (other parts from reference TRBV5-1 and TRBJ1-1): KAGVTQTPRYLIKTRGQQVTLSCSPISGHRSVSWYQQTPGQGLQFLFEYFSETQRNKGNFPGRFSGRQFSNSRSEMNVSTLELGDSALYLCASSWTGQPNTEAFFGQGTRLTVV.

This clone has ten or more counts. The chain couples TRBV5-4 to TRBJ2-5; tentative D call: TRBD1 (6 bases). Germline-derived CDR1 and CDR2 are SGHNT and YYREEE (reference sequence). V was cut by 2 bases and J by 3 bases, with 8 bases left in between. The CDR3 loop spans 13 amino acids. This chain's CDR3 is CASSFAGEETQYF. The CDR3 DNA is TGTGCCAGCAGCTTCGCAGGGGAAGAGACCCAGTACTTC.

In its sample, this clone was seen many times. This chain's CDR3 is CASSIPGYYEQYF. The CDR3, as DNA: TGTGCCAGTAGTATACCAGGTTATTACGAGCAGTACTTC. The rearrangement uses TRBV19 and TRBJ2-7; no firm D call. Trimming cost V 2 bases and J 4 bases, with 9 bases left between them. Germline CDR1 reads LNHDA; CDR2 reads SQIVND (reference sequence). The CDR3 has 13 residues.

This clone was picked up many times. This chain links TRBV5-6 with TRBJ2-4; D gene uncertain. CDR3 size: 16 residues. The V gene's germline CDR1 is SGHDT and CDR2 YYEEEE. Trimming took off 8 bases at V and 0 bases at J, with 18 bases between the two ends. CDR3 DNA: TGTGCCAGGTACGCTATACCACAGAAAGCCAAAAACATTCAGTACTTC. Translated, it gives CARYAIPQKAKNIQYF.

This clone was counted ten times or more. V usage is TRBV29-1 and J usage is TRBJ1-5; D is possibly TRBD1 (6 bases). The CDR3 is 13 residues long. V lost 7 bases to trimming and J lost 7 bases, with 17 bases between them. Germline V gene lookup returns CDR1 SQVTM and CDR2 ANQGSEA. The DNA for the CDR3 is TGCAGCGCCCAAACAGGGCAGGGACAGCCCCAGCATTTT. The encoded protein is CSAQTGQGQPQHF.

Comments on this clone: This may be a read error, as it is one base from a much larger clone. The CDR3 reads CATGRDLGSTEAFF. CDR3 in DNA: TGTGCCACCGGCAGAGATTTGGGGAGCACTGAAGCTTTCTTT. The J gene is TRBJ1-1, the V gene TRBV15; D gene unclear. CDR1 is LNHNV, CDR2 YYDKDF, per germline (reference sequence). This CDR3 region has 14 residues.